Below, 15 T cell receptor beta chains from the same sample are listed, as sequenced in a study of T cells after posttransplantation cyclophosphamide. TCRdb keeps only in-frame clones here, not all; method: immunoSEQ multiplex PCR. This sample has about 36,000 clones, each found more than once. Sequencing used PBMCs. Receptors were obtained from a girl aged 5-17 years in good health, CMV-negative, and a related stem cell transplant donor.

The table lists this clone with many counts. The gene calls are TRBV2 and TRBJ2-3; D remains unclear. The V and J ends lost 6 bases and 4 bases respectively, with 5 bases between them. Germline CDR1 reads SNHLY; CDR2 reads FYNNEI. There are 11 residues in the CDR3. CDR3 bases: TGTGCCAGCAGACCGGCAGATACGCAGTATTTT. It encodes CASRPADTQYF.

The table lists this clone with many counts. The chain uses TRBV19 and TRBJ1-4; D is possibly TRBD1 (6 bases). V shed 3 bases and J shed 4 bases, with 15 bases lying between them. The CDR3 extends over 16 amino acids. The germline gives CDR1 LNHDA, CDR2 SQIVND (reference sequence). In nucleotides, the CDR3 is TGTGCCAGTAGTATCCAAGGACAGCGGATTAATGAAAAACTGTTTTTT. Its translation: CASSIQGQRINEKLFF.

This clone was seen a handful of times. The V gene is TRBV5-4, the J gene TRBJ2-4; 7 bases map to TRBD1. The germline gives CDR1 SGHNT, CDR2 YYREEE (reference sequence). V shed 3 bases, J shed 6 bases, and the junction held 12 bases outside the gene matches. The CDR3 totals 16 residues. The CDR3: CASSWTGYSSGNIQYF. The DNA for the CDR3 is TGTGCCAGCAGCTGGACAGGCTACTCAAGCGGAAACATTCAGTACTTC.

The sample holds a few counts of this clone. The genes are TRBV6-5 and TRBJ1-2; D uncertain. Germline CDR1 reads MNHEY; CDR2 reads SVGAGI. Trimming pared 6 bases from V and 2 bases from J, leaving 16 bases between. CDR3 length equals 15 residues. In DNA form, the CDR3 reads TGTGCCAGCAGACCCTCCGGAGTACTGAACTATGGCTACACCTTC. This sequence encodes CASRPSGVLNYGYTF.

This rearrangement joins TRBV7-8 to TRBJ2-3, with 7 bases that match TRBD1. Germline loops: CDR1 SGHVS, CDR2 FQNEAQ. CDR3 size: 15 residues. The junction had 5 bases not matched to a gene; V was cut back by 3 bases and J by 2 bases. The CDR3: CASSFEGAFTDTQYF. In nucleotides, the CDR3 is TGTGCCAGCAGCTTCGAGGGGGCGTTCACAGATACGCAGTATTTT.

This clone showed up many times. The V gene is TRBV7-3, the J gene TRBJ1-1; D is unresolved. The CDR3 runs 13 residues. The germline V gene has CDR1 SGHTA and CDR2 FQGTGA. Between the trimmed V and J ends, which lost 0 bases and 0 bases, there was a span of 2 bases. In DNA, the CDR3 is TGTGCCAGCAGCTTAACCGTGAACACTGAAGCTTTCTTT. It specifies CASSLTVNTEAFF.

This clone came up many times. The chain employs TRBV2 and TRBJ1-1, with D hard to call. Deletions cut 3 bases from V and 1 base from J, with 6 bases between. The CDR3 runs 13 residues. CDR1 SNHLY and CDR2 FYNNEI come from the germline V gene. For the CDR3, the DNA is TGTGCCAGCAGTGATCTGAGGAACACTGAAGCTTTCTTT. It codes for CASSDLRNTEAFF.

The sample holds many counts of this clone. The chain has TRBV5-1 and TRBJ1-5, with D possibly TRBD1 on 5 matching bases. Looked up from germline, CDR1 is SGHRS and CDR2 is YFSETQ. V lost 0 bases and J lost 2, with 12 bases in between. The CDR3 has 16 residues. CDR3 protein: CASSLGDGGGNQPQHF. The CDR3 DNA is TGCGCCAGCAGCTTGGGGGACGGGGGAGGCAATCAGCCCCAGCATTTT.

The CDR3 bases are TGTGCCAGCAGCTTGGGAGGGGGGGGGAGGGCTGAAGCTTTCTTT. This sequence encodes CASSLGGGGRAEAFF. The rearrangement joins TRBV5-6 to TRBJ1-1; TRBD1 is a possible D gene (6 bases). CDR3 length equals 15 residues. With 0 bases removed from V and 6 bases from J, the gap between germline ends came to 15 bases. Germline-derived CDR1 and CDR2 are SGHDT and YYEEEE.

Only a few counts were recorded for this clone. This sequence joins TRBV9 and TRBJ1-5, with 7 positions matching TRBD1. Germline loops: CDR1 SGDLS, CDR2 YYNGEE. V lost 2 bases and J lost 3; bases outside the gene matches: 2. The CDR3 totals 14 residues. For the CDR3, the DNA is TGTGCCAGCAGCGTTGGGACAGTCAATCAGCCCCAGCATTTT. Its protein is CASSVGTVNQPQHF.

This clone was recorded at least ten times. The chain combines TRBV7-2 with TRBJ1-2; D gene ambiguous. CDR1 SGHTA and CDR2 FQGNSA come from the germline V gene. CDR3 size: 16 residues. V lost 5 bases and J 4 bases, leaving 20 bases between the germline ends. CDR3 residues: CASSPLASRRTYGYTF. For the CDR3, the DNA is TGTGCCAGCAGCCCTCTAGCAAGCCGGAGAACCTATGGCTACACCTTC. The entire variable domain, with the rest obtained from reference TRBV7-2 and TRBJ1-2, is as follows: GAGVSQSPSNKVTEKGKDVELRCDPISGHTALYWYRQSLGQGLEFLIYFQGNSAPDKSGLPSDRFSAERTGGSVSTLTIQRTQQEDSAVYLCASSPLASRRTYGYTFGSGTRLTVV.

Ten or more counts support this clone. V gene TRBV6-1 combines with J gene TRBJ1-2; a possible D gene is TRBD1 (5 bases). The CDR3 contains 14 residues. V was trimmed by 7 bases and J by 6 bases, leaving 18 bases between them. The germline V gene encodes CDR1 MNHNS and CDR2 SASEGT. CDR3 in DNA: TGTGCCAGCACCTTGGGGGGTAACGTGGATGGCTACACCTTC. Amino acid sequence: CASTLGGNVDGYTF.

This clone was detected a few times. V usage is TRBV9 and J usage is TRBJ2-1, with 13 bases aligning to TRBD2. Per germline, CDR1 SGDLS and CDR2 YYNGEE. The ends lost 0 bases at V and 4 bases at J; junction bases unmatched: 10. The CDR3 is 19 residues long. The CDR3 coding sequence is TGTGCCAGCAGCGTAGCTATGGGACAGGGACTAGCGGGGTACAATGAGCAGTTCTTC. As protein: CASSVAMGQGLAGYNEQFF.

The CDR3 DNA follows: TGTGCCAGCAGCGTAGGAGGGGGCCTAGGTAACTATGGCTACACCTTC. Translating gives CASSVGGGLGNYGYTF. V gene TRBV9 combines with J gene TRBJ1-2, with 7 bases identical to TRBD1. The CDR3 length is 16 residues. Trimming at V came to 0 bases and at J to 1 base, leaving 6 bases not matched to a gene. Germline V CDR1 and CDR2: SGDLS, YYNGEE. Filled out from reference TRBV9 and TRBJ1-2, the complete variable domain reads DSGVTQTPKHLITATGQRVTLRCSPRSGDLSVYWYQQSLDQGLQFLIQYYNGEERAKGNILERFSAQQFPDLHSELNLSSLELGDSALYFCASSVGGGLGNYGYTFGSGTRLTVV.

The sample holds many counts of this clone. The gene calls are TRBV7-3 and TRBJ2-1, with a weak D call TRBD1 (6 bases). Germline lookup yields CDR1 SGHTA and CDR2 FQGTGA. This CDR3 contains 15 residues. V was clipped by 2 bases and J by 4 bases, with 12 bases between them. CDR3 in DNA: TGTGCCAGCAGCTTAGACGGGACAAAGTACAATGAGCAGTTCTTC. Its translation is CASSLDGTKYNEQFF. Supplemented by reference TRBV7-3 and TRBJ2-1, the full variable domain reads GAGVSQTPSNKVTEKGKYVELRCDPISGHTALYWYRQSLGQGPEFLIYFQGTGAADDSGLPNDRFFAVRPEGSVSTLKIQRTERGDSAVYLCASSLDGTKYNEQFFGPGTRLTVL.